Listed here is a single T cell receptor (beta chain). In the authors' workflow: Estimation of nucleated cell counts relied on the amplification of reference gene primers. Sequencing used immunoSEQ multiplex PCR; TCRdb keeps in-frame clones, though not all of them. For V, J and clone size, that table is used; D and trimming come from the DNA. Altogether about 92,000 clones are present, 60% to 85% being singletons, with the ten largest covering 8% to 9%. The V end lost 1 base, the J end lost 3 bases, and 9 bases lay between the germline ends. This CDR3 contains 14 residues. Germline V gene sequence: CDR1 SGHVS, CDR2 FQNEAQ. This sample was included in a study of blood T cell repertoires in COVID-19. For the study at large: Acute and convalescent COVID-19 samples came from the United States, Italy and Spain. Sources were T cells, B-cell-depleted T cells, or PBMCs; the material itself was cDNA or gDNA.

This rearrangement joins TRBV7-8 to TRBJ1-2, with D perhaps TRBD1 (5 bases). Input material: peripheral blood. The TCR originated in a man aged 50-60 years who had recovered from COVID-19. The CDR3 coding sequence is TGTGCCAGCAGCTTAGGGGGCTTCCACTATGGCTACACCTTC. Its protein is CASSLGGFHYGYTF.